Listed here are 27 T cell receptor beta chains from one sample, sequenced in a study of CD8+CD57+ T cells in acquired aplastic anemia. TCR beta VDJ combinations and CDR3 sequences were profiled from genomic DNA. In TCRdb, the reads were re-called with MiXCR into one record per CDR3 protein. The repertoire includes approximately 220,000 distinct CDR3 sequences, approximately 45% of them detected once, and about 8.3% sits in the top ten. All patients picked for sequencing had shown, by flow cytometry, an expansion of CD8+CD57+ cells. Material for sequencing was sorted CD4+, CD8+, or CD8+CD57+ T cells (not recorded which) from PBMCs. These receptors originate from a human donor with aplastic anemia.

The rearrangement links TRBV10-1 to TRBJ2-1; D might be TRBD1 or TRBD2, each matching 7 bases. The CDR3 contains 18 residues. CDR1 and CDR2 (germline): WNHNN, SYGVQD (reference sequence). Trimming took off 4 bases at V and 4 bases at J, with 23 bases between the two ends. CDR3 amino acids: CASSVWQGTAGSYNEQFF. In DNA, the CDR3 is TGCGCCAGCAGTGTATGGCAGGGGACAGCGGGATCTTACAATGAGCAGTTCTTC.

This clonotype was seen ten or more times. This sequence joins TRBV9 and TRBJ2-1; 9 bases fit TRBD2. The ends lost 1 base at V and 5 bases at J; junction bases unmatched: 4. The CDR3 runs 15 residues. Per germline, CDR1 SGDLS and CDR2 YYNGEE. As DNA, the CDR3 is TGTGCCAGCAGCGTACAGCGGGGGGCCGACAATGAGCAGTTCTTC. Its protein product is CASSVQRGADNEQFF.

The chain couples TRBV7-9 to TRBJ1-2; tentatively, D is TRBD1 (5 bases). The CDR3 consists of 17 residues. V lost 4 bases and J lost 4, with 22 bases in between. Germline assignment: CDR1 SEHNR and CDR2 FQNEAQ (reference sequence). The CDR3 protein is CASSSYQTGAEGYGYTF. The CDR3 region has the DNA TGTGCCAGCAGCTCTTACCAAACCGGGGCGGAAGGCTATGGCTACACCTTC.

Many counts were recorded for this clonotype. The chain has TRBV12-3 or TRBV12-4 and TRBJ1-2; tentatively, D is TRBD1 (6 bases). V was pared by 6 bases and J by 7 bases, with 9 bases between. The CDR3 length is 11 residues. The CDR3 is CASRLTGGYTF. For the CDR3, the DNA is TGTGCCAGCAGGTTGACAGGTGGCTACACCTTC.

The table lists this clonotype with many counts. The V and J genes are TRBV7-9 and TRBJ1-3; D gene uncertain. The CDR3 runs to 15 residues. Germline V gives CDR1 SEHNR, CDR2 FQNEAQ (reference sequence). V lost 5 bases to trimming and J lost 4 bases, with 15 bases between them. This CDR3 reads CASSPRLPSGNTIYF. The CDR3 DNA is TGTGCCAGCAGCCCCCGACTCCCTTCCGGAAACACCATATATTTT.

There are many counts of this clonotype. J is TRBJ2-5 and V is TRBV7-9; no reliable D call. CDR3 length equals 14 residues. The V gene lost 1 base and the J gene lost 1 base, with 7 bases spanning the gap. Germline V gene sequence: CDR1 SEHNR, CDR2 FQNEAQ (reference sequence). The CDR3 is CASSLVATQETQYF. CDR3 coding DNA: TGTGCCAGCAGCTTAGTCGCGACCCAAGAGACCCAGTACTTC. The variable domain in full, completed from reference TRBV7-9 and TRBJ2-5, reads DTGVSQNPRHKITKRGQNVTFRCDPISEHNRLYWYRQTLGQGPEFLTYFQNEAQLEKSRLLSDRFSAERPKGSFSTLEIQRTEQGDSAMYLCASSLVATQETQYFGPGTRLLVL.

The chain uses TRBV29-1 and TRBJ2-1; TRBD2 aligns across 10 bases. CDR3 length equals 14 residues. After removal of 8 bases from V and 2 bases from J, the junction contained 6 bases not matched to a gene. The V gene's germline CDR1 is SQVTM and CDR2 ANQGSEA. The CDR3 bases are TGCAGCTCGAGGACTAGCGGTACCTACAATGAGCAGTTCTTC. This encodes CSSRTSGTYNEQFF.

This clonotype was recorded at least ten times. V gene TRBV9 combines with J gene TRBJ1-2, with D possibly being TRBD1 (6 bases). Germline V gene data show CDR1 as SGDLS and CDR2 as YYNGEE. This CDR3 is built from 12 residues. Trimming left V 4 bases short and J 7 bases short, with 11 bases between. CDR3 residues: CASSTRGTGYTF. The CDR3 bases are TGTGCCAGCAGCACCAGGGGCACTGGCTACACCTTC.

This clonotype occurred many times. The chain's CDR3 is CASSEVGDNYEQYF. The CDR3 DNA follows: TGTGCCAGCAGTGAGGTAGGGGACAACTACGAGCAGTACTTC. The rearrangement uses TRBV6-1 and TRBJ2-7, with D perhaps TRBD1 (6 bases). The CDR3 is 14 residues long. Deletions cut 3 bases from V and 3 bases from J, with 12 bases between. In germline, CDR1 is MNHNS, CDR2 SASEGT.

The DNA of the CDR3 is TGTGCCAGCAGCCCCGACAGGGGGTGGGATACGCAGTATTTT. This codes for CASSPDRGWDTQYF. The V and J genes are TRBV7-9 and TRBJ2-3, with 9 bases identical to TRBD1. CDR3 length: 14 amino acids. Per the germline V gene, CDR1 is SEHNR and CDR2 is FQNEAQ (reference sequence). Germline trimming cut 5 bases from V and 6 bases from J; bases unmatched to any gene: 6.

The chain is built from TRBV15 and TRBJ2-7, with TRBD1 identical over 10 bases. The length of the CDR3 is 16 residues. Per the germline V gene, CDR1 is LNHNV and CDR2 is YYDKDF (reference sequence). With 0 bases clipped from V and 4 bases from J, the junction kept 6 bases outside the gene matches. The CDR3 here is CATSRDPTGGLYEQYF. DNA of the CDR3: TGTGCCACCAGCAGAGATCCGACAGGGGGCCTGTACGAGCAGTACTTC. The whole variable domain, remainder taken from reference TRBV15 and TRBJ2-7, is DAMVIQNPRYQVTQFGKPVTLSCSQTLNHNVMYWYQQKSSQAPKLLFHYYDKDFNNEADTPDNFQSRRPNTSFCFLDIRSPGLGDTAMYLCATSRDPTGGLYEQYFGPGTRLTVT.

This chain joins TRBV6-5 and TRBJ2-2; 13 nucleotides match TRBD2. The CDR3 covers 16 residues. V shed 4 bases and J 6 bases; nucleotides not matched to a gene: 5. Germline V CDR1 and CDR2: MNHEY, SVGAGI. In DNA, the CDR3 is TGTGCCAGCAGTTCCAAACTAGCGGGAGGGCCCGGGGAGCTGTTTTTT. Its translation: CASSSKLAGGPGELFF.

This clonotype was counted a few times. The chain employs TRBV6-1 and TRBJ2-6; D unclear. Germline loops: CDR1 MNHNS, CDR2 SASEGT. CDR3 length: 16 amino acids. The V gene lost 2 bases and the J gene lost 4 bases, with 12 bases spanning the gap. CDR3 sequence (DNA): TGTGCCAGCAGTGAACTTGAAGGGTCCGGGGCCAACGTCCTGACTTTC. It translates to CASSELEGSGANVLTF.

This clonotype was counted between two and nine times. The chain recombines TRBV6-2 or TRBV6-3 with TRBJ1-3; D gene ambiguous. This CDR3 has 16 amino acids. Trimming took off 6 bases at V and 2 bases at J, with 17 bases between the two ends. The V gene's germline CDR1 is MNHEY and CDR2 SVGEGT. The CDR3 spells CASRLTPTGTGNTIYF. The CDR3 bases are TGTGCCAGCAGATTAACACCTACCGGGACTGGAAACACCATATATTTT.

This chain links TRBV27 with TRBJ2-1; unclear D gene. The ends were cut back, 8 bases at V and 5 bases at J, with 16 bases in the middle. CDR1 MNHEY and CDR2 SMNVEV come from the germline V gene (reference sequence). The CDR3 is made up of 14 amino acids. The CDR3 spells CASHSARPDNEQFF. In nucleotides, the CDR3 is TGTGCCAGCCATTCGGCACGTCCGGACAATGAGCAGTTCTTC.

This clonotype occurred a few times. The chain links TRBV7-3 to TRBJ1-1, with TRBD1 as a possible D gene (5 bases). The CDR3 covers 15 residues. V was clipped by 0 bases and J by 4 bases, with 12 bases between them. Germline CDR1 SGHTA, CDR2 FQGTGA. CDR3 region: CASSLTGPGATEAFF. In DNA, the CDR3 is TGTGCCAGCAGCTTAACCGGGCCCGGGGCCACTGAAGCTTTCTTT. The whole variable domain, filled in from reference TRBV7-3 and TRBJ1-1, reads GAGVSQTPSNKVTEKGKYVELRCDPISGHTALYWYRQSLGQGPEFLIYFQGTGAADDSGLPNDRFFAVRPEGSVSTLKIQRTERGDSAVYLCASSLTGPGATEAFFGQGTRLTVV.

As to this clonotype: This may be a read error, as it is one base from a much larger clone. The chain carries TRBV20-1 and TRBJ2-1; D ambiguous. Germline-derived CDR1 and CDR2 are DFQATT and SNEGSKA (reference sequence). The CDR3 is 11 residues long. The CDR3: CSARYPNEQSF. The CDR3 nucleotides are TGCAGTGCCCGCTACCCGAATGAGCAGTCCTTC.

The CDR3 is CSATSKDRGVGDTQYF. CDR3 nucleotide sequence: TGCAGTGCAACCTCAAAGGACAGGGGGGTCGGGGATACGCAGTATTTT. The rearrangement links TRBV20-1 to TRBJ2-3, with 10 bases aligning to TRBD1. Germline CDR1 reads DFQATT; CDR2 reads SNEGSKA (reference sequence). V lost 6 bases, J lost 6 bases, and 15 bases stayed unmatched. The CDR3 consists of 16 residues.

The genes are TRBV7-8 and TRBJ2-7; 9 nucleotides match TRBD1. J lost 6 bases, V lost 3 bases, and 3 bases had no gene match. CDR1 is SGHVS, CDR2 FQNEAQ, per germline. This CDR3 contains 13 residues. The CDR3 region has the DNA TGTGCCAGCAGCTTGCAGACAGGGGGCGAGCAGTACTTC. It encodes CASSLQTGGEQYF. Full variable domain (remainder filled in from reference TRBV7-8 and TRBJ2-7): GAGVSQSPRYKVAKRGQDVALRCDPISGHVSLFWYQQALGQGPEFLTYFQNEAQLDKSGLPSDRFFAERPEGSVSTLKIQRTQQEDSAVYLCASSLQTGGEQYFGPGTRLTVT.

The CDR3, as DNA: TGTGCCTGGAGTCCCGGATCGGGCCAACCCATTCAGTACTTC. Protein product: CAWSPGSGQPIQYF. This chain joins TRBV30 and TRBJ2-4; D remains ambiguous. V shed 2 bases and J shed 9 bases, with 17 bases lying between them. Germline V gene sequence: CDR1 GTSNPN, CDR2 SVGIG (reference sequence). The CDR3 extends over 14 amino acids.

About this clonotype: Given a much more abundant clone one base away, this may be a read error. This sequence joins TRBV4-3 and TRBJ2-1, with a weak D call TRBD2 (6 bases). Germline V gene data show CDR1 as LGHNA and CDR2 as YSLEER. V was shortened by 1 base and J by 4 bases, with 8 bases between the two germline ends. CDR3 length: 14 amino acids. The CDR3 protein is CASSQGGAYNEQFF. In DNA, the CDR3 is TGCGCCAGCAGCCAAGGCGGGGCATACAATGAGCAGTTCTTC.

The chain combines TRBV14 with TRBJ2-5; TRBD1 matches 9 bases. The V and J ends lost 4 bases and 5 bases, in that order; junction bases with no gene match: 11. The CDR3 sequence is 16 residues long. Germline lookup yields CDR1 SGHDN and CDR2 FVKESK. CDR3 in DNA: TGTGCCAGCAGCCTTATCCCGGGACAGGGATCGGAGACCCAGTACTTC. Its translation: CASSLIPGQGSETQYF.

This clonotype has at least ten counts. The chain carries TRBV25-1 and TRBJ1-1; 7 nucleotides line up with TRBD1. V gave up 3 bases and J gave up 3 bases; unmatched junction bases: 4. The CDR3 runs to 14 residues. CDR1 and CDR2 from the germline V gene are MGHDK and SYGVNS. CDR3 residues: CASSDPQGYTEAFF. The CDR3 DNA reads TGTGCCAGCAGTGACCCACAGGGGTACACTGAAGCTTTCTTT.

This clonotype was observed at least ten times. The J gene is TRBJ2-1, the V gene TRBV19; TRBD2 aligns across 7 bases. The CDR3 runs to 14 residues. Germline CDR1 is LNHDA and CDR2 is SQIVND (reference sequence). The J segment lost 4 bases and the V segment lost 3 bases, leaving 3 bases of the junction unmatched. In DNA form, the CDR3 reads TGTGCCAGTAGTATGGTGGGAGGGTACAATGAGCAGTTCTTC. Protein product: CASSMVGGYNEQFF.

This clonotype was counted once. The missing conserved phenylalanine or tryptophan at the end of this CDR3 makes a read error likely. The V gene is TRBV7-9, the J gene TRBJ1-1; the match to TRBD1 covers 10 bases. From germline, CDR1 is SEHNR and CDR2 FQNEAQ (reference sequence). This CDR3 spans 18 amino acids. The CDR3 DNA follows: TGTGCCAGCAGCCCAAGACCGGGACAGGGGTTGAGTGACACCGAAGCTTTCTCT. The encoded protein is CASSPRPGQGLSDTEAFS.

This clonotype was counted many times. The chain is built from TRBV20-1 and TRBJ1-2; D gene ambiguous. This CDR3 is 13 amino acids long. Trimming shortened V by 4 bases and J by 5 bases, and 14 bases separated the two germline ends. CDR1 and CDR2 from the germline V gene are DFQATT and SNEGSKA (reference sequence). The CDR3 DNA reads TGCAGTGCTACCCTCGGCCACTATTATGGCTACACCTTC. Encoded protein: CSATLGHYYGYTF.

This clonotype was counted ten times or more. The CDR3 loop reads CASSYLAGVGQPQHF. The CDR3 coding sequence is TGTGCCAGCAGTTACCTAGCCGGAGTCGGTCAGCCCCAGCATTTT. The chain couples TRBV11-2 to TRBJ1-5; D not resolved. The CDR3 contains 15 residues. The germline gives CDR1 SGHAT, CDR2 FQNNGV. The V end lost 6 bases, the J end lost 6 bases, and 18 bases lay between the germline ends.